One TCR beta chain is described in this entry. The antigen remains unidentified. These data originate in a study of spatial heterogeneity in lung cancer. General study results and limits: TCRs found ubiquitously expanded in tumor appeared in blood more at resection than at follow-up.

The CDR3 contains 15 residues. Germline CDR1 and CDR2: SGHDT and YYEEEE. V dropped 4 bases and J dropped 4 bases, with 14 bases sitting between them. Every cDNA TCR molecule received its own unique molecular identifier. One entry per CDR3 protein, called by TCRdb with MiXCR from the 5' RACE reads. The sample consists of roughly 39,000 distinct CDR3 sequences, approximately 7% of them appearing once. Time point defined: sample taken at primary tumor resection. Tumor, nontumor lung or frozen PBMC supplied whole RNA that was sequenced unsorted. 72 TRACERx patients with early, untreated non-small cell lung cancer donated samples.

The origin of this receptor is a female donor with early-stage non-small cell lung cancer. The sample here was PBMCs, taken at surgery. The chain employs TRBV5-6 and TRBJ2-2; D is possibly TRBD1 (5 bases). In nucleotides, the CDR3 is TGTGCCAGCAGCCTTCAGGGATTGCGCACCGGGGAGCTGTTTTTT. Amino acid sequence: CASSLQGLRTGELFF.